The sample holds many counts of the clone carrying this T cell receptor (beta chain). Its antigen is as yet unknown. Germline CDR1 MGHRA, CDR2 YSYEKL. The V end was cut by 3 bases, the J end by 5 bases, with 17 bases between. The CDR3 totals 15 residues. This record comes from a study of blood T cells in healthy people across ages. Samples had at least 6.5 million PBMCs isolated from them. Whole-study findings and limits: Researchers said unsorted PBMCs prevented a conclusive naive versus antigen-experienced comparison.

A J-beta primer mix and a sample-barcoded 5' primer were used in a second PCR of roughly 6 to 12 cycles. TCRdb re-analysed the 5' RACE reads in MiXCR, keeping a single row per CDR3 protein. This table has 650,000 or so distinct CDR3 sequences, around 52% appearing once. This rearrangement joins TRBV4-1 to TRBJ2-7; the D call may be TRBD1 or TRBD2 (5 bases each). The receptor's source is a woman at least 80 years old in good health. The sequenced sample was blood. The DNA for the CDR3 is TGCGCCAGCAGCCAGCTTGGTGGCAGGGACCACGAGCAGTACTTC. Protein product: CASSQLGGRDHEQYF.